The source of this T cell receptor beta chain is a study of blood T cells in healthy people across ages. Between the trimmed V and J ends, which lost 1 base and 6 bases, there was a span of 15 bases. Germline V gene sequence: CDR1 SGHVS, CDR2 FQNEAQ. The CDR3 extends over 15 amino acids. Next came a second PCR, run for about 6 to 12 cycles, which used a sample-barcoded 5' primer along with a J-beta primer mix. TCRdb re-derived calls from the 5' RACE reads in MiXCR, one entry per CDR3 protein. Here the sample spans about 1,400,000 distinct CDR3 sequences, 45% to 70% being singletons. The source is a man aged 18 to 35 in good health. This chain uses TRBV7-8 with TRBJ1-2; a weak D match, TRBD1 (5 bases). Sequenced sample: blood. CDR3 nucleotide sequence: TGTGCCAGCAGCTTAGTCCGGGGCCGCATGGATGGCTACACCTTC. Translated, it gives CASSLVRGRMDGYTF.